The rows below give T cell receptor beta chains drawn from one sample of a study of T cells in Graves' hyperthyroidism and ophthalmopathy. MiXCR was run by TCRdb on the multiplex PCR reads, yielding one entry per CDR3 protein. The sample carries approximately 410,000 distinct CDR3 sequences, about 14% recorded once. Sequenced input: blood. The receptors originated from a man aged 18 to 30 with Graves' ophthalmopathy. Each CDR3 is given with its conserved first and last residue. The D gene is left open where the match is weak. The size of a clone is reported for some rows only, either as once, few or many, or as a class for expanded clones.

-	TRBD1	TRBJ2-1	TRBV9	TGTGCCAGCAGCGTAGTAATAAGGGCAGGGGGCGGCTCCTACAATGAGCAGTTCTTC	CASSVVIRAGGGSYNEQFF
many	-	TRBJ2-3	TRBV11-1	TGTGCCAGCAGCTGGAGGGCCGCAGATACGCAGTATTTT	CASSWRAADTQYF
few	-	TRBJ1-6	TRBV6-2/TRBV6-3	TGTGCCAGCAGTTACCCTACTCGGACAGTGTACCGTAATTCACCCCTCCACTTT	CASSYPTRTVYRNSPLHF
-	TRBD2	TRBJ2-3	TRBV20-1	TGCAGTGCAAACCCGGGACTAGCTGAAGATACGCAGTATTTT	CSANPGLAEDTQYF
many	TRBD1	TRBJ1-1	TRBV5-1	TGCGCCAGCACCCAGACAGGGGGCTATACTGAAGCTTTCTTT	CASTQTGGYTEAFF
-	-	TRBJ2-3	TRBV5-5	TGTGCCAGCAGCCTTAGCGTCCTCGCCACAGATACGCAGTATTTT	CASSLSVLATDTQYF
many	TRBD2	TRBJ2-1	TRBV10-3	TGTGCCATCAGACCCCAAAGCGGGAAGGGTCTCGATGAGCAGTTCTTC	CAIRPQSGKGLDEQFF
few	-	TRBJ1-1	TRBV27	TGTGCCAGCAATTTCCGGGGGGGAGACACTGAAGCTTTCTTT	CASNFRGGDTEAFF
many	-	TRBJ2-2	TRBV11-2	TGTGCCATCAGGTTCGGCGGAAGACTGGGTCTCATGAACACCGGGGAGCTGTTTTTT	CAIRFGGRLGLMNTGELFF
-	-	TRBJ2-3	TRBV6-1	TGTGCCAGCCAATTTTCTAGCACAGATACGCAGTATTTT	CASQFSSTDTQYF
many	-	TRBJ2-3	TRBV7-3	TGTGCCAGCAGCTTAGGGACGGGCCTAGACACAGATACGCAGTATTTT	CASSLGTGLDTDTQYF
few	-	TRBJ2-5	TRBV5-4	TGTGCCAGCAGAGGCATCATGGGCGGAGAGACCCAGTACTTC	CASRGIMGGETQYF
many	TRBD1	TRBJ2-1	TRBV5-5	TGTGCCAGCAGCTGGGAGGCGGGACAGGGTATCAATGAGCAGTTCTTC	CASSWEAGQGINEQFF
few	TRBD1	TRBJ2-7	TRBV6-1	TGTGCCAGCAGGACAGAGGGGGCAGGCCGGCAGTACGAGCAGTACTTC	CASRTEGAGRQYEQYF
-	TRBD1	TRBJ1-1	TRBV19	TGTGCCACCTCAAGGATTTGGACAGGCCCCGTAGAAGCTTTCTTT	CATSRIWTGPVEAFF
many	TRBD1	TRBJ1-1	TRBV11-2	TGTGCCAGCAGCTTAGTGGCAGCCGGGACAGCGAACACTGAAGCTTTCTTT	CASSLVAAGTANTEAFF
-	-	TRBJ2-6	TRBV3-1	TGTGCCAGCACGCACCTCTCTGGGGCCAACGTCCTGACTTTC	CASTHLSGANVLTF
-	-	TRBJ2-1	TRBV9	TGTGCCAGCAGCGTGATAGTATCCAGCAATGAGCAGCTCTTC	CASSVIVSSNEQLF
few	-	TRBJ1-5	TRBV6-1	TGTGCCAGCAGTCGGGGGGTAAAGCCCCAGCATTTT	CASSRGVKPQHF
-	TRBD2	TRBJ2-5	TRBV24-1	TGTGCCACCAGTGATCCTTGGACTAGCGGGAGGAATCAAGAGACCCAGTACTTC	CATSDPWTSGRNQETQYF
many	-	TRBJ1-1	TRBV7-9	TGTGCCAGCAGCATTCACGGAGGGGAGGGAGCTTTCTTT	CASSIHGGEGAFF
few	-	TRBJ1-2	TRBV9	TGTGCCAGCAGGGCTCCGACAGACAACTATGGCTACACCTTC	CASRAPTDNYGYTF
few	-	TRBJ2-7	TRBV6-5	TGTGCCAGCAGTTACTCGGGGGGGGGCCTTTTCGAGCAGTACTTC	CASSYSGGGLFEQYF
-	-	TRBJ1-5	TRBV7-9	TGTGCCAGCAGCCCGTCTGATGGGCCCCAGCATTTT	CASSPSDGPQHF
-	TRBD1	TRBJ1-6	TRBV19	TGTGCCAGTACCTCCTCTTACGGGACAGGGAGCCATAATTCACCCCTCCACTTT	CASTSSYGTGSHNSPLHF
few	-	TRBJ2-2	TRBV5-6	TGTGCCAGCAGCTTGTTACAGACCACCGGGGAGCTGTTTTTT	CASSLLQTTGELFF
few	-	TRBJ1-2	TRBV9	TGTGCCAGCAGCGAGGCGGAGATTAACTATGGCTACACCTTC	CASSEAEINYGYTF
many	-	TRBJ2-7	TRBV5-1	TGCGCCAGCAGCTTGAGGTCACCCGACCGAAGCGAGCAGTACTTC	CASSLRSPDRSEQYF
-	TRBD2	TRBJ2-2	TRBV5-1	TGCGCCAGCAGCTTGACGGGACTAGCGGGGACCGGGGAGCTGTTTTTT	CASSLTGLAGTGELFF
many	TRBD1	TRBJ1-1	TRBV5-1	TGCGCCAGCAGGAACCCGGGACAGAATTTGTACACTGAAGCTTTCTTT	CASRNPGQNLYTEAFF
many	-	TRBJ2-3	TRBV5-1	TGTGCCAGCTCACCAGGGGTCGGCACAGATACGCAGTATTTT	CASSPGVGTDTQYF
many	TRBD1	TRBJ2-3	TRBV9	TGTGCCAGCAGCGTAGACAGGGGATGGACAGATACGCAGTATTTT	CASSVDRGWTDTQYF
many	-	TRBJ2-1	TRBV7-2	TGTGCCAGCAGCTTGAGTGCGCATGAGCAGTTCTTC	CASSLSAHEQFF
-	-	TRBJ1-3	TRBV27	TGTGCCAGCGCGCCGATTACCTCGGGGGGCCGGAACACCATATATTTT	CASAPITSGGRNTIYF
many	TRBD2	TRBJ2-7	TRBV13	TGTGCCAGCAGCTTAGGACCCAGGACTAGCGGGAGCCACGAGCAGTACTTC	CASSLGPRTSGSHEQYF
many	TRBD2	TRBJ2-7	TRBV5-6	TGTGCCAGCAGCTTGGGTGGACTAGCGGGGGGGTCGTACGAGCAGTACTTC	CASSLGGLAGGSYEQYF
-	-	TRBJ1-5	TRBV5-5	TGTGCCAGCAGCTTGGCGCCGGGGATCAATCAGCCCCAGCATTTT	CASSLAPGINQPQHF
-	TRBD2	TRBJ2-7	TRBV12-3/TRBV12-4	TGTGCCAGCAGTTCCCCGGGACTAGCCACCTGGGGCAGCTCCTACGAGCAGTACTTC	CASSSPGLATWGSSYEQYF
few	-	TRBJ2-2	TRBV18	TGTGCCAGCTCACCGGCGGCCCCCGGGGAGCTGTTTTTT	CASSPAAPGELFF
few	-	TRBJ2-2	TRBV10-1	TGCGCCAGCAGTGAAACGGAGAACACCGGGGAGCTGTTTTTT	CASSETENTGELFF
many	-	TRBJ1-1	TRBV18	TGTGCCAGCTCACCGGGACGGGACAACACTGAAGCTTTCTTT	CASSPGRDNTEAFF
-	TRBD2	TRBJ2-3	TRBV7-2	TGTGCCAGCAGCAGCGGGACTAGCGGGAGTGCAGATACGCAGTATTTT	CASSSGTSGSADTQYF
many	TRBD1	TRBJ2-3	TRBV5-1	TGCGCCAGCAGCTTGGAAGGCAGGGGGACAGATACGCAGTATTTT	CASSLEGRGTDTQYF
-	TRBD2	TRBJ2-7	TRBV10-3	TGTGCCTCGCGAGCGGGGGAAGAGCAGTACTTC	CASRAGEEQYF
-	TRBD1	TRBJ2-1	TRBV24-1	TGTGCCACCAGTGATTTCCGGACAGGGCGGGACTTCTTC	CATSDFRTGRDFF
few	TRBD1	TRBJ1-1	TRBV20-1	TGCAGTGCGACCGGGACAGGGGGCACTGAAGCTTTCTTT	CSATGTGGTEAFF
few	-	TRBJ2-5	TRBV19	TGTGCCAGTAGTATGGATCCAGAGACCCAGTACTTC	CASSMDPETQYF
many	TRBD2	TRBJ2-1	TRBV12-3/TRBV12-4	TGTGCCAGCAGGGGACTAGCGGGGAACAATGAGCAGTTCTTC	CASRGLAGNNEQFF
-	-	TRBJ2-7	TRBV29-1	TGCAGCGTTGAAGATCTCCAGGACGAGCAGTACTTC	CSVEDLQDEQYF
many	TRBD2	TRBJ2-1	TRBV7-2	TGTGCCAGCAGCTATCCGGGACTAGCGGGATACAATGAGCAGTTCTTC	CASSYPGLAGYNEQFF
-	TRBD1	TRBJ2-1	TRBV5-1	TGCGCCAGCAGCCTGGGACAGGGGGTTAATGGGCAGTTCTTC	CASSLGQGVNGQFF
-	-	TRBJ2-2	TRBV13	TGTGCCAGCTCACCAGGTCAAGGGTTCGCGAACACCGGGGAGCTGTTTTTT	CASSPGQGFANTGELFF
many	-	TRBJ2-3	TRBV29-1	TGCAGCGTTGAAGTGTTGGACCCATCCTTAGCAGATACGCAGTATTTT	CSVEVLDPSLADTQYF
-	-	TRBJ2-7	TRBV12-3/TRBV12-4	TGTGCCACCAGTGGAATAGGGGCGGGCAATGAGCAGTACTTC	CATSGIGAGNEQYF
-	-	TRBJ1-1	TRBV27	TGTGCCAGCAGTTATCGGGGGAGCACTGAAGCTTTCTTT	CASSYRGSTEAFF
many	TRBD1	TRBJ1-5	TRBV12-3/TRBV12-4	TGTGCCAGCAGGGGGACAGGGCGCAATCAGCCCCAGCATTTT	CASRGTGRNQPQHF
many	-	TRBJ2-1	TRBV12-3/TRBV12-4	TGTGCCCTGCTAGGTGGGGGGCTCTACAATGAGCAGTTCTTC	CALLGGGLYNEQFF
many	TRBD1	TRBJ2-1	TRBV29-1	TGCAGCGTTGTTGGGACAGGATACCTCAATGAGCAGTTCTTC	CSVVGTGYLNEQFF